The 31 T cell receptor beta chains in this list originate from one sample, sequenced in a study of type 1 and type 2 diabetes patients (dated by TCRdb to 2015 to 2016). The instrument was an Illumina MiSeq. Genomic DNA from sorted T cell subsets served as template for TCRbeta CDR3 amplification. The TCRbeta CDR3 region was amplified by multiplex PCR with 30 forward and 13 reverse primers. TCRdb reanalyzed the raw reads on its own, using fastp at Q25 for trimming and MiXCR for clone calling, and kept in-frame beta chains. Each entry merges the rows of one CDR3 protein and shows their most common DNA and genes. This sample lists under 300,000 distinct CDR3 sequences; around 50% were detected once. The top ten constitute roughly 15% of the sample. Sequenced input: peripheral blood mononuclear cells (PBMCs). The receptors derive from a man younger than 35 with type 2 diabetes.

The J gene is TRBJ1-1, the V gene TRBV30; 8 bases fit TRBD1. The CDR3 contains 14 residues. Germline CDR1 and CDR2: GTSNPN and SVGIG (reference sequence). V lost 3 bases and J lost 4; bases outside the gene matches: 7. The CDR3 nucleotides are TGTGCCTGGAGGATCCAGGGGGCGATCACTGAAGCTTTCTTT. Protein: CAWRIQGAITEAFF.

The chain joins TRBV27 to TRBJ2-1, with 7 bases aligning to TRBD1. The CDR3 loop spans 16 amino acids. Germline-derived CDR1 and CDR2 are MNHEY and SMNVEV (reference sequence). V was pared by 4 bases and J by 1 base, with 7 bases of the junction left unmatched. The CDR3 loop reads CASSYAWDSSYNEQFF. The CDR3 DNA is TGTGCCAGCAGTTACGCCTGGGACAGTTCCTACAATGAGCAGTTCTTC.

The chain combines TRBV6-2 or TRBV6-3 with TRBJ2-7; D remains unclear. Per the germline V gene, CDR1 is MNHEY and CDR2 is SVGEGT. V lost 6 bases and J lost 4, with 7 bases in between. This CDR3 is 11 amino acids long. The CDR3 nucleotides are TGTGCCAGCAGGGCGACGTACGAGCAGTACTTC. It specifies CASRATYEQYF.

The V and J genes are TRBV7-2 and TRBJ1-1; tentatively, D is TRBD1 (5 bases). The CDR3 is made up of 14 amino acids. Trimming stripped 4 bases from V and 6 bases from J, with 15 bases between. Germline V gene lookup returns CDR1 SGHTA and CDR2 FQGNSA. The CDR3 reads CASSSKYRSSEAFF. In DNA, the CDR3 is TGTGCCAGCAGCTCGAAATACAGGTCTTCTGAAGCTTTCTTT.

The chain is built from TRBV10-1 and TRBJ1-6; D is possibly TRBD1 (6 bases). V dropped 7 bases and J dropped 11 bases, with 15 bases sitting between them. The CDR3 has 13 amino acids. Germline V gene lookup returns CDR1 WNHNN and CDR2 SYGVQD (reference sequence). The CDR3 coding sequence is TGCGCCAGCACCGCAGGGGTGAGGACACCCCTCCACTTT. It specifies CASTAGVRTPLHF.

V usage is TRBV19 and J usage is TRBJ1-1; D not resolved. Germline CDR1 reads LNHDA; CDR2 reads SQIVND (reference sequence). The CDR3 has 13 residues. Trimming removed 4 bases at V and 6 bases at J, with 12 bases between. The CDR3 loop reads CASSKPPEAEAFF. CDR3 coding DNA: TGTGCCAGTAGTAAGCCCCCGGAAGCTGAAGCTTTCTTT.

There are a few counts of this clonotype. This chain connects TRBV19 to TRBJ1-1; 7 nucleotides agree with TRBD1. The V gene end was trimmed by 6 bases and the J gene end by 5 bases; junction bases not matched to a gene: 12. Germline V lookup: CDR1 LNHDA, CDR2 SQIVND (reference sequence). There are 15 residues in the CDR3. The CDR3 bases are TGTGCCAGTAGCCTCAGGGGGTCAGGAGTAACTGAAGCTTTCTTT. Its translation is CASSLRGSGVTEAFF.

The V gene is TRBV20-1, the J gene TRBJ2-7; TRBD2 agrees at 10 bases. The length of the CDR3 is 15 residues. Germline V CDR1 and CDR2: DFQATT, SNEGSKA (reference sequence). V was clipped by 2 bases and J by 4 bases; unmatched bases: 8. The CDR3 DNA follows: TGCAGTGCTAGACCCCTAGCGGGAGCGCCGTACGAGCAGTACTTC. Translated, it gives CSARPLAGAPYEQYF.

This clonotype was counted between two and nine times. The gene calls are TRBV4-1 and TRBJ2-1, with D possibly being TRBD1 (6 bases). The CDR3 is 16 amino acids. V lost 0 bases to trimming and J lost 2 bases, with 11 bases between them. CDR1 and CDR2 from the germline V gene are MGHRA and YSYEKL. CDR3 nucleotide sequence: TGCGCCAGCAGCCAAGATTGGGGGCCCACCTACAATGAGCAGTTCTTC. It translates to CASSQDWGPTYNEQFF.

V is TRBV15 and J is TRBJ2-2; 13 bases line up with TRBD2. Germline-derived CDR1 and CDR2 are LNHNV and YYDKDF (reference sequence). Trimming cost V 5 bases and J 6 bases; bases outside gene matches: 9. The CDR3 spans 17 residues. CDR3 sequence reads: CATSSRTSGSFAGELFF. The CDR3 DNA follows: TGTGCCACCAGCTCCCGGACTAGCGGGAGTTTTGCCGGGGAGCTGTTTTTT.

Remarks on this clonotype: This may be a read error, as it is one base from a much larger clone. The V and J genes are TRBV2 and TRBJ1-1; D not resolved. Trimming stripped 4 bases from V and 6 bases from J, with 15 bases between. The germline CDR1 and CDR2 sequences are SNHLY and FYNNEI. The CDR3 runs 14 residues. The CDR3 protein is CASSASAAGAEAFF. The CDR3 nucleotides are TGTGCCAGCAGTGCTTCGGCCGCTGGGGCTGAAGCTTTCTTT.

This clonotype was picked up a small number of times. The chain is built from TRBV7-6 and TRBJ1-1; D possibly corresponds to TRBD1 (5 bases). V was pared by 4 bases and J by 4 bases, with 19 bases between. This CDR3 contains 16 residues. CDR1 is SGHVS and CDR2 is FNYEAQ in the germline V gene. CDR3: CASSWGPRAGGTEAFF. The CDR3 nucleotides are TGTGCCAGCAGCTGGGGCCCCAGGGCCGGCGGCACTGAAGCTTTCTTT.

The CDR3 loop reads CASSPGGHEQYF. The CDR3 DNA reads as TGTGCCAGCAGCCCGGGGGGACACGAGCAGTACTTC. The rearrangement joins TRBV7-6 to TRBJ2-7; 7 nucleotides line up with TRBD2. Germline V gene data show CDR1 as SGHVS and CDR2 as FNYEAQ. The CDR3 runs 12 residues. Trimming removed 5 bases from V and 5 bases from J; junction bases left unmatched: 3.

This clonotype was picked up a small number of times. The rearrangement joins TRBV7-8 to TRBJ2-1; 8 bases map to TRBD2. Germline CDR1 reads SGHVS; CDR2 reads FQNEAQ. This CDR3 region has 12 residues. Germline trimming cut 3 bases from V and 10 bases from J; bases unmatched to any gene: 2. The CDR3 sequence is CASSFGGGEQFF. CDR3 coding DNA: TGTGCCAGCAGCTTCGGCGGGGGGGAGCAGTTCTTC.

About this clonotype: Given a much more abundant clone one base away, this may be a read error. The V call is TRBV15, the J call TRBJ2-3, with 10 bases lining up with TRBD1. Germline values: CDR1 LNHNV, CDR2 YYDKDF (reference sequence). J was trimmed by 4 bases and V by 1 base; bases with no gene match: 5. The CDR3 has 16 amino acids. DNA of the CDR3: TGTGCCACCAGCAGAGGGAGGGGACAGGGGCCAGATACGCAGTATTTT. Protein: CATSRGRGQGPDTQYF.

This clonotype was observed a few times. The chain combines TRBV25-1 with TRBJ1-5; maybe TRBD1 (5 bases). The CDR3 has 13 amino acids. Deletions cut 5 bases from V and 6 bases from J, with 11 bases between. Per the germline V gene, CDR1 is MGHDK and CDR2 is SYGVNS. The CDR3 coding sequence is TGTGCCAGCAGTCCCTCAGGGACTCAGCCCCAGCATTTT. Translation: CASSPSGTQPQHF.

The chain combines TRBV4-1 with TRBJ1-2, with D uncertain. CDR3 length: 16 amino acids. Per the germline V gene, CDR1 is MGHRA and CDR2 is YSYEKL. Trimming left V 3 bases short and J 4 bases short, with 18 bases between. CDR3 sequence: CASSQSQHPPTYGYTF. Written as DNA, the CDR3 is TGCGCCAGCAGCCAGTCTCAGCACCCTCCAACCTATGGCTACACCTTC.

V gene TRBV29-1 combines with J gene TRBJ2-3; 14 positions agree with TRBD2. The CDR3 is 15 residues long. Germline V gene sequence: CDR1 SQVTM, CDR2 ANQGSEA. The V gene end was trimmed by 1 base and the J gene end by 3 bases; junction bases not matched to a gene: 0. The CDR3 loop reads CSVEGTSGRTDTQYF. CDR3 nucleotides: TGCAGCGTTGAAGGGACTAGCGGGAGGACAGATACGCAGTATTTT.

The table lists this clonotype with a few counts. The chain links TRBV7-8 to TRBJ2-2; 10 bases are shared with TRBD2. The CDR3 has 16 amino acids. Trimming took 5 bases from V and 3 from J; bases not matched to a gene: 6. Germline CDR1 reads SGHVS; CDR2 reads FQNEAQ. CDR3 DNA sequence: TGTGCCAGCAGCAAAGGACTAGCGGTCTACACCGGGGAGCTGTTTTTT. It codes for CASSKGLAVYTGELFF.

With regard to this clonotype: A much larger clone sits a single nucleotide away, making a read error possible. The chain carries TRBV10-3 and TRBJ1-2, with D possibly matching TRBD1 (6 bases). Germline V CDR1 and CDR2: ENHRY, SYGVKD. Trimming shortened V by 3 bases and J by 1 base, and 9 bases separated the two germline ends. The CDR3 covers 14 residues. The CDR3 protein is CAISDLDSNYGYTF. For the CDR3, the DNA is TGTGCCATCAGTGACCTGGACAGTAACTATGGCTACACCTTC.

V gene TRBV10-3 combines with J gene TRBJ2-7; TRBD1 matches at 10 bases. The CDR3 spans 14 residues. Germline loops: CDR1 ENHRY, CDR2 SYGVKD. The J segment lost 5 bases and the V segment lost 6 bases, leaving 7 bases of the junction unmatched. The CDR3 loop reads CAIRETGGADEQYF. CDR3 nucleotide sequence: TGTGCCATCAGGGAGACAGGGGGCGCAGACGAGCAGTACTTC.

The chain links TRBV15 to TRBJ1-2; 9 bases match TRBD1. Trimming took 3 bases from V and 6 from J; bases not matched to a gene: 2. The CDR3 spans 13 residues. The germline gives CDR1 LNHNV, CDR2 YYDKDF (reference sequence). CDR3 in amino acids: CATSRGDRDGYTF. CDR3 in DNA: TGTGCCACCAGCAGGGGGGACAGGGATGGCTACACCTTC.

This clonotype was detected ten times or more. The CDR3 region is CAWSVRTGGYNHVEQYF. CDR3 nucleotides: TGTGCCTGGAGTGTACGGACAGGGGGCTACAATCACGTCGAGCAGTACTTC. The chain carries TRBV30 and TRBJ2-7; 11 bases agree with TRBD1. The CDR3 extends over 17 amino acids. V shed 0 bases and J 6 bases; nucleotides not matched to a gene: 13. CDR1 and CDR2 (germline): GTSNPN, SVGIG (reference sequence). The full variable domain, its missing parts supplied by reference TRBV30 and TRBJ2-7, is SQTIHQWPATLVQPVGSPLSLECTVEGTSNPNLYWYRQAAGRGLQLLFYSVGIGQISSEVPQNLSASRPQDRQFILSSKKLLLSDSGFYLCAWSVRTGGYNHVEQYFGPGTRLTVT.

The gene calls are TRBV20-1 and TRBJ2-5; D might be TRBD1 (6 bases). This CDR3 has 14 residues. Germline CDR1 and CDR2: DFQATT and SNEGSKA (reference sequence). Trimming left V 3 bases short and J 2 bases short, with 13 bases between. The CDR3 bases are TGCAGTGCTAGTTTCGGACAGCAACAAGAGACCCAGTACTTC. Translation: CSASFGQQQETQYF.

The chain combines TRBV6-6 with TRBJ1-5; D ambiguous. V gave up 6 bases and J gave up 6 bases, with 24 bases separating them. The length of the CDR3 is 17 residues. Germline V gene lookup returns CDR1 MNHNY and CDR2 SVGAGI (reference sequence). CDR3 in amino acids: CASSPDLSLTRGQPQHF. The CDR3 region has the DNA TGTGCCAGCAGCCCGGACCTCTCTCTTACCCGGGGTCAGCCCCAGCATTTT.

This clonotype appeared a few times. This chain joins TRBV5-1 and TRBJ1-1; 7 nucleotides agree with TRBD1. Germline loops: CDR1 SGHRS, CDR2 YFSETQ. V was pared by 0 bases and J by 5 bases, with 4 bases of the junction left unmatched. This CDR3 has 14 residues. The CDR3 DNA is TGCGCCAGCAGCTTGGGACAGGGAAGGACTGAAGCTTTCTTT. This translates into CASSLGQGRTEAFF.

About this clonotype: An end of the junction does not agree with germline; a read error may underlie this. The chain combines TRBV5-1 with TRBJ2-6; D may be TRBD1 (8 bases). The V gene's germline CDR1 is SGHRS and CDR2 YFSETQ. The length of the CDR3 is 16 residues. This CDR3 is CASSTGGASGANVLTF. As DNA, the CDR3 is TGTGCCAGCAGTACAGGGGGGGCCTCTGGGGCCAACGTCCTGACTTTC.

This chain joins TRBV18 and TRBJ2-5; D might be TRBD1 or TRBD2, each matching 5 bases. The germline gives CDR1 KGHSH, CDR2 LQKENI. The CDR3 extends over 14 amino acids. Trimming left V 6 bases short and J 4 bases short, with 15 bases between. The CDR3 here is CASSGGDTRETQYF. The CDR3 DNA reads TGTGCCAGCTCTGGGGGAGATACAAGAGAGACCCAGTACTTC.

This chain joins TRBV6-1 and TRBJ1-3, with D uncertain. The CDR3 has 9 amino acids. Germline CDR1 and CDR2: MNHNS and SASEGT. Trimming took 11 bases from V and 1 from J, leaving 0 bases between them. The CDR3 region is CASGNTIYF. CDR3 DNA: TGTGCCTCTGGAAACACCATATATTTT.

This clonotype showed up just a few times. The rearrangement links TRBV7-6 to TRBJ2-7; D perhaps matches TRBD1 (6 bases). CDR1 and CDR2 from the germline V gene are SGHVS and FNYEAQ. There are 15 residues in the CDR3. Trimming removed 4 bases from V and 3 bases from J, with 16 bases in between. As DNA, the CDR3 is TGTGCCAGCAGCTACCAGGGGTATCCGGACTACGAGCAGTACTTC. Translating it yields CASSYQGYPDYEQYF.

This chain joins TRBV25-1 and TRBJ1-2; no definite D call. This CDR3 has 12 amino acids. Germline CDR1 reads MGHDK; CDR2 reads SYGVNS. Trimming cost V 2 bases and J 7 bases, with 8 bases left between them. The CDR3 is CASSEERSGYTF. CDR3 DNA: TGTGCCAGCAGTGAAGAAAGAAGTGGCTACACCTTC.